Detailed here is one T cell receptor (beta chain). J gave up 11 bases and V 3 bases, and 15 bases lay outside the gene matches. The CDR3 sequence is 15 residues long. Germline CDR1 is SGHNT and CDR2 is YENEEA. This entry is derived from a study of blood T cell repertoires in COVID-19. Study context: PBMCs, B-cell-depleted T cells, or T cells provided the cDNA or gDNA that made up the material.

Profiling relied on immunoSEQ multiplex PCR, and the TCRdb table lists in-frame clones only, not all of them. The repertoire holds tens of thousands of clones, with approximately 83% as singletons. The specimen was peripheral blood. The TCR comes from an elderly man with active or convalescent COVID-19. The chain combines TRBV11-3 with TRBJ1-1; 7 positions match TRBD1. The CDR3 spells CASSFRFGQGEYAFF. The CDR3 nucleotides are TGTGCCAGCAGCTTTCGTTTTGGGCAGGGGGAATATGCTTTCTTT.